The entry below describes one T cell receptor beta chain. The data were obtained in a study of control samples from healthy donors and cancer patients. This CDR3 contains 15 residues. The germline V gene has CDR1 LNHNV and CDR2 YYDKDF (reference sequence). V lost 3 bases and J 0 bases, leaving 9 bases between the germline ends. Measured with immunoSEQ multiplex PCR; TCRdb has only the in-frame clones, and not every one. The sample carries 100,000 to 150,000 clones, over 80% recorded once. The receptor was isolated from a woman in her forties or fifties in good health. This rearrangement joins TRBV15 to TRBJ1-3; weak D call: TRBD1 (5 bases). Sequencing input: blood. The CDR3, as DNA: TGTGCCACCAGCAGGCAGGGAAGCTCTGGAAACACCATATATTTT. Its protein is CATSRQGSSGNTIYF. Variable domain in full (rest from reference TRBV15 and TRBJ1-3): DAMVIQNPRYQVTQFGKPVTLSCSQTLNHNVMYWYQQKSSQAPKLLFHYYDKDFNNEADTPDNFQSRRPNTSFCFLDIRSPGLGDTAMYLCATSRQGSSGNTIYFGEGSWLTVV.